These 24 T cell receptor beta chains share one sample of origin, sequenced in a study of T cell changes during pregnancy in multiple sclerosis. Profiled with immunoSEQ multiplex PCR; TCRdb holds only in-frame clones, not every one. There are 100,000 or so clones in the sample; around 93% occur only once, and about 1% lies in the top ten. This material consisted of peripheral blood, taken before pregnancy. The receptors were gathered from a female donor with multiple sclerosis, enrolled in a pregnancy study.

The gene calls are TRBV7-6 and TRBJ1-2; TRBD1 aligns across 7 bases. This CDR3 contains 18 residues. Germline assignment: CDR1 SGHVS and CDR2 FNYEAQ. After removal of 0 bases from V and 2 bases from J, the junction contained 12 bases not matched to a gene. DNA of the CDR3: TGTGCCAGCAGCTTAGCAGGGGGGACAGCGAAAGCAAACTATGGCTACACCTTC. This codes for CASSLAGGTAKANYGYTF.

The CDR3 region is CATSIGGYEQYF. CDR3 nucleotides: TGTGCCACCAGCATTGGGGGGTACGAGCAGTACTTC. V gene TRBV15 combines with J gene TRBJ2-7, with D possibly being TRBD2 (6 bases). Germline CDR1 is LNHNV and CDR2 is YYDKDF (reference sequence). This CDR3 has 12 residues. The V and J ends lost 4 bases and 4 bases respectively, with 8 bases between them.

The J gene is TRBJ2-7, the V gene TRBV4-1, with 10 nucleotides matching TRBD2. This CDR3 contains 16 residues. V shed 0 bases, J shed 2 bases, and the junction held 4 bases outside the gene matches. Germline lookup yields CDR1 MGHRA and CDR2 YSYEKL. Written as DNA, the CDR3 is TGCGCCAGCAGCCAAGATGGGCTAGCGGGAGCCTACGAGCAGTACTTC. Translation gives CASSQDGLAGAYEQYF.

The chain employs TRBV7-9 and TRBJ1-2, with D unclear. The length of the CDR3 is 11 residues. Germline loops: CDR1 SEHNR, CDR2 FQNEAQ (reference sequence). Trimming stripped 5 bases from V and 9 bases from J, with 10 bases between. CDR3 sequence: CASSAQIRYTF. CDR3 DNA: TGTGCCAGCAGCGCTCAGATCCGCTACACCTTC.

The rearrangement uses TRBV6-6 and TRBJ2-1, with 11 positions matching TRBD2. After removal of 2 bases from V and 3 bases from J, the junction contained 0 bases not matched to a gene. CDR1 and CDR2 from the germline V gene are MNHNY and SVGAGI (reference sequence). CDR3 size: 15 residues. This CDR3 reads CASSYGLAGYNEQFF. The CDR3 region has the DNA TGTGCCAGCAGTTACGGACTAGCGGGCTACAATGAGCAGTTCTTC.

This chain uses TRBV5-4 with TRBJ1-2; D is ambiguous. Per the germline V gene, CDR1 is SGHNT and CDR2 is YYREEE (reference sequence). V was shortened by 3 bases and J by 7 bases, with 19 bases between the two germline ends. There are 15 residues in the CDR3. The CDR3 loop reads CASSSVVEGSRGYTF. The CDR3 region has the DNA TGTGCCAGCAGCTCTGTGGTTGAGGGTTCGCGTGGCTACACCTTC.

The chain employs TRBV27 and TRBJ1-1, with a possible D match to TRBD1 (5 bases). CDR1 is MNHEY and CDR2 is SMNVEV in the germline V gene (reference sequence). V gave up 0 bases and J gave up 1 base, with 9 bases separating them. The CDR3 extends over 15 amino acids. CDR3 loop: CASSLSATGNTEAFF. CDR3 coding DNA: TGTGCCAGCAGTTTATCGGCCACAGGGAACACTGAAGCTTTCTTT.

V is TRBV9 and J is TRBJ2-3; the D is unclear. This CDR3 spans 13 amino acids. With 2 bases removed from V and 3 bases from J, the gap between germline ends came to 7 bases. Germline CDR1 SGDLS, CDR2 YYNGEE. This CDR3 is CASSVAATDTQYF. The CDR3 nucleotides are TGTGCCAGCAGCGTGGCGGCGACAGATACGCAGTATTTT.

This chain joins TRBV19 and TRBJ2-2; D possibly corresponds to TRBD1 (6 bases). The CDR3 consists of 15 residues. CDR1 is LNHDA, CDR2 SQIVND, per germline (reference sequence). Trimming removed 5 bases from V and 1 base from J, with 11 bases in between. The CDR3 DNA reads as TGTGCCAGTAGTGGGCTGACAGGGAACACCGGGGAGCTGTTTTTT. It encodes CASSGLTGNTGELFF.

V usage is TRBV7-9 and J usage is TRBJ1-2; no reliable D call. Trimming removed 2 bases from V and 5 bases from J, with 12 bases in between. CDR1 is SEHNR and CDR2 is FQNEAQ in the germline V gene (reference sequence). The CDR3 is made up of 14 amino acids. The CDR3 sequence: CASSLFPQEYGYTF. The CDR3, as DNA: TGTGCCAGCAGCTTATTCCCGCAGGAATATGGCTACACCTTC.

The rearrangement uses TRBV7-9 and TRBJ2-5; D is unresolved. The CDR3 length is 15 residues. In germline, CDR1 is SEHNR, CDR2 FQNEAQ (reference sequence). Trimming cost V 1 base and J 5 bases, with 14 bases left between them. This CDR3 reads CASSLGSFQAETQYF. DNA for the CDR3: TGTGCCAGCAGCTTAGGGTCTTTTCAAGCCGAGACCCAGTACTTC. The full variable domain, in which reference TRBV7-9 and TRBJ2-5 provide the parts outside the CDR3, is DTGVSQNPRHKITKRGQNVTFRCDPISEHNRLYWYRQTLGQGPEFLTYFQNEAQLEKSRLLSDRFSAERPKGSFSTLEIQRTEQGDSAMYLCASSLGSFQAETQYFGPGTRLLVL.

V and J are TRBV30 and TRBJ1-6; TRBD1 might be the D (5 bases). This CDR3 has 13 residues. Germline-derived CDR1 and CDR2 are GTSNPN and SVGIG (reference sequence). Trimming stripped 7 bases from V and 7 bases from J, with 14 bases between. This chain's CDR3 is CASDGGWNSPLHF. In DNA form, the CDR3 reads TGTGCCTCGGATGGGGGGTGGAATTCACCCCTCCACTTT.

The V call is TRBV28, the J call TRBJ1-5; D not certain. Looked up from germline, CDR1 is MDHEN and CDR2 is SYDVKM. Trimming stripped 7 bases from V and 3 bases from J, with 13 bases between. This CDR3 spans 14 amino acids. CDR3 in DNA: TGTGCCAGCACCCCCCCTCAGGACAATCAGCCCCAGCATTTT. It translates to CASTPPQDNQPQHF.

The chain employs TRBV18 and TRBJ1-4, with 7 bases matching TRBD1. The CDR3 spans 16 residues. Losses at the gene ends were 1 base for V and 7 bases for J; bases not matched to a gene: 9. CDR1 and CDR2 (germline): KGHSH, LQKENI. CDR3 protein: CASSPHRTGLGEKLFF. The CDR3 DNA is TGTGCCAGCTCACCACATAGGACAGGCTTGGGTGAAAAACTGTTTTTT.

V and J are TRBV6-6 and TRBJ1-4; 7 nucleotides align to TRBD1. Germline values: CDR1 MNHNY, CDR2 SVGAGI (reference sequence). The CDR3 sequence is 15 residues long. The junction had 7 bases not matched to a gene; V was cut back by 5 bases and J by 4 bases. The CDR3 sequence: CASSHWGQLNEKLFF. The CDR3 DNA reads as TGTGCCAGCAGTCATTGGGGACAGCTTAATGAAAAACTGTTTTTT.

This rearrangement joins TRBV11-3 to TRBJ2-1; the match to TRBD2 covers 11 bases. Germline V gene data show CDR1 as SGHNT and CDR2 as YENEEA. The ends lost 2 bases at V and 9 bases at J; junction bases unmatched: 12. The length of the CDR3 is 17 residues. The CDR3 nucleotides are TGTGCCAGCAGCTTATCACTAGCGGGAGATCATGTGAGTGAGCAGTTCTTC. It yields the protein CASSLSLAGDHVSEQFF.

The V call is TRBV4-1, the J call TRBJ2-3; TRBD2 matches 14 bases. V shed 4 bases, J shed 6 bases, and the junction held 3 bases outside the gene matches. The CDR3 is 15 residues long. Germline CDR1 is MGHRA and CDR2 is YSYEKL. The CDR3 region is CASSRTSGGTDTQYF. CDR3 DNA sequence: TGCGCCAGCAGCCGGACTAGCGGGGGGACGGATACGCAGTATTTT.

The chain combines TRBV5-1 with TRBJ1-1; D is uncertain. This CDR3 comprises 14 residues. V was cut by 0 bases and J by 7 bases, with 13 bases left in between. From germline, CDR1 is SGHRS and CDR2 YFSETQ. The CDR3 reads CASSLVGKADEAFF. In DNA form, the CDR3 reads TGCGCCAGCAGCTTGGTTGGCAAAGCGGATGAAGCTTTCTTT.

V is TRBV7-3 and J is TRBJ2-1, with 7 positions matching TRBD2. From germline, CDR1 is SGHTA and CDR2 FQGTGA. J lost 3 bases, V lost 2 bases, and 4 bases had no gene match. The CDR3 is 15 amino acids. The CDR3: CASSLVGGDYNEQFF. The CDR3 DNA reads as TGTGCCAGCAGCTTAGTGGGAGGGGACTACAATGAGCAGTTCTTC. Filled out from reference TRBV7-3 and TRBJ2-1, the complete variable domain reads GAGVSQTPSNKVTEKGKYVELRCDPISGHTALYWYRQSLGQGPEFLIYFQGTGAADDSGLPNDRFFAVRPEGSVSTLKIQRTERGDSAVYLCASSLVGGDYNEQFFGPGTRLTVL.

The gene calls are TRBV11-2 and TRBJ2-3, with D perhaps matching TRBD2 (5 bases). Trimming stripped 3 bases from V and 6 bases from J, with 16 bases between. Germline V CDR1 and CDR2: SGHAT, FQNNGV. The CDR3 runs to 15 residues. The CDR3: CASSFFLAIADTQYF. CDR3 nucleotide sequence: TGTGCCAGCAGCTTTTTTCTAGCAATCGCGGATACGCAGTATTTT.

This clone was seen just once. The V and J genes are TRBV7-9 and TRBJ1-2; the match to TRBD1 covers 11 bases. Germline trimming cut 5 bases from V and 7 bases from J; bases unmatched to any gene: 12. The germline V gene has CDR1 SEHNR and CDR2 FQNEAQ (reference sequence). The CDR3 covers 16 residues. Here the CDR3 DNA reads TGTGCCAGCAGCGACGGACAGGGGGCAATCCGGTCTGGCTACACCTTC. This sequence encodes CASSDGQGAIRSGYTF.

The chain uses TRBV5-1 and TRBJ1-4, with D possibly TRBD1 on 5 matching bases. Germline values: CDR1 SGHRS, CDR2 YFSETQ. Between the trimmed V and J ends, which lost 0 bases and 10 bases, there was a span of 13 bases. This CDR3 is 14 amino acids long. The CDR3 region is CASSLEGADGKLFF. CDR3 bases: TGCGCCAGCAGCTTGGAAGGGGCGGATGGAAAACTGTTTTTT.

This chain links TRBV11-2 with TRBJ1-1; D is uncertain. Germline lookup yields CDR1 SGHAT and CDR2 FQNNGV. V gave up 5 bases and J gave up 7 bases, with 8 bases separating them. The CDR3 runs to 11 residues. CDR3 sequence reads: CASSPQNEAFF. DNA of the CDR3: TGTGCCAGCAGCCCCCAGAATGAAGCTTTCTTT.

The V gene is TRBV4-3, the J gene TRBJ2-7; 9 bases are shared with TRBD2. The CDR3 has 17 residues. V shed 1 base and J 0 bases; nucleotides not matched to a gene: 7. The germline V gene encodes CDR1 LGHNA and CDR2 YSLEER. In nucleotides, the CDR3 is TGCGCCAGCAGCCAAGGCGGGGGGGCAGGGGTCTCCTACGAGCAGTACTTC. As protein: CASSQGGGAGVSYEQYF.